The T cell receptor (beta chain) described here comes from a study of post-analysis software for immune sequencing data. Study as a whole: Included courses were relapsing-remitting and secondary progressive multiple sclerosis; progressive-relapsing multiple sclerosis was also included.

Findings and caveats of the study: Analysis by F measure revealed that same-batch samples clustered strongly together. TRBV5-6, TRBV5-1 and TRBV20-1 belonged to a set of a handful of TRBV segments that were more frequent in patients than controls. The normalized Chao1 diversity of multiple sclerosis patients was significantly lower than that of controls.

Concerning this clonotype itself: Antigen unknown.

Unique molecular identifiers were carried by the TCR beta cDNA libraries. The yield from roughly 1 to 10 million T cells was 500,000 or so cDNA molecules in total. MiXCR, applied by TCRdb to the PCR reads, yields one record per CDR3 protein. This sample has around 770,000 distinct CDR3 sequences, with around 42% found just once. Germline V gene data show CDR1 as SGHTA and CDR2 as FQGTGA. The CDR3 consists of 15 residues. Trimming removed 3 bases at V and 4 bases at J, with 15 bases between. The TCR comes from a girl aged 10 to 17 with multiple sclerosis. Input material: blood. This chain links TRBV7-3 with TRBJ2-5, with a tentative D call TRBD1 (7 bases). The DNA for the CDR3 is TGTGCCAGCAGCTTTGGCGGGACAGTCTCAGAGACCCAGTACTTC. Its protein is CASSFGGTVSETQYF.